Listed here are 15 T cell receptor beta chains from one sample, sequenced in a study of beta chain features in type 1 diabetes. Reverse transcribing all isolated RNA meant expressed TCRB transcripts were sequenced. Assay: immunoSEQ multiplex PCR; the TCRdb copy retains only in-frame clones and omits some. The table lists some 240,000 clones, about 11% of them singletons. Sequencing was done on a sample of central memory CD4+ T cells from blood. These receptors were obtained from a young man in good health.

The rearrangement links TRBV9 to TRBJ2-1; D could derive from TRBD1 or TRBD2 (5 bases each). V lost 0 bases, J lost 10 bases, and 11 bases lay in between. The germline CDR1 and CDR2 sequences are SGDLS and YYNGEE. This CDR3 has 13 amino acids. CDR3 loop: CASSVDSEGEQFF. The CDR3 bases are TGTGCCAGCAGCGTAGATAGCGAGGGGGAGCAGTTCTTC.

This clone has at least ten counts. The V gene is TRBV7-2, the J gene TRBJ2-7; D unresolved. The CDR3 is 14 residues long. In germline, CDR1 is SGHTA, CDR2 FQGNSA. Trimming removed 1 base from V and 6 bases from J, with 13 bases in between. This chain's CDR3 is CASSLDFTSFEQYF. CDR3 sequence (DNA): TGTGCCAGCAGCTTAGACTTTACCAGCTTCGAGCAGTACTTC.

This clone was picked up a small number of times. The rearrangement links TRBV27 to TRBJ2-7; 7 bases agree with TRBD1. The germline V gene has CDR1 MNHEY and CDR2 SMNVEV (reference sequence). CDR3 length: 15 amino acids. The V and J ends lost 3 bases and 0 bases, in that order; junction bases with no gene match: 5. CDR3 nucleotides: TGTGCCAGCAGTTTTCGGACAGGATTCTCCTACGAGCAGTACTTC. As protein: CASSFRTGFSYEQYF.

The chain is built from TRBV5-6 and TRBJ2-1; no reliable D call. Trimming took off 4 bases at V and 0 bases at J, with 14 bases between the two ends. Germline-derived CDR1 and CDR2 are SGHDT and YYEEEE. The CDR3 contains 16 residues. Here the CDR3 DNA reads TGTGCCAGCAGCCGCGTTCGCGATGGCTCCTACAATGAGCAGTTCTTC. It yields the protein CASSRVRDGSYNEQFF.

The chain has TRBV4-1 and TRBJ2-3, with D perhaps TRBD2 (6 bases). V was cut by 1 base and J by 0 bases, with 14 bases left in between. The CDR3 consists of 17 residues. Germline V gene lookup returns CDR1 MGHRA and CDR2 YSYEKL. DNA of the CDR3: TGCGCCAGCAGCCAAGTTGCTAGCGCAATTAGCACAGATACGCAGTATTTT. It yields the protein CASSQVASAISTDTQYF.

Many counts were recorded for this clone. The rearrangement uses TRBV29-1 and TRBJ2-1; D gene ambiguous. The CDR3 runs to 11 residues. The germline CDR1 and CDR2 sequences are SQVTM and ANQGSEA. Trimming took 4 bases from V and 9 from J, leaving 10 bases between them. CDR3 residues: CSVGPGSEQFF. The CDR3 DNA sequence: TGCAGCGTTGGTCCGGGCAGTGAGCAGTTCTTC.

J is TRBJ2-6 and V is TRBV7-9, with D tentatively TRBD1 or TRBD2 (6 bases each). Germline V gene data show CDR1 as SEHNR and CDR2 as FQNEAQ (reference sequence). CDR3 length equals 16 residues. Between the trimmed V and J ends, which lost 2 bases and 4 bases, there was a span of 12 bases. CDR3: CASSLYTGAGANVLTF. In nucleotides, the CDR3 is TGTGCCAGCAGCTTATATACGGGGGCCGGGGCCAACGTCCTGACTTTC.

The table lists this clone with a few counts. The chain joins TRBV28 to TRBJ2-3; D is tentatively TRBD1 or TRBD2 (6 bases each). CDR1 MDHEN and CDR2 SYDVKM come from the germline V gene. The CDR3 contains 16 residues. The V end lost 5 bases, the J end lost 0 bases, and 15 bases lay between the germline ends. CDR3 residues: CASSPQGGGSTDTQYF. The CDR3 nucleotides are TGTGCCAGCAGTCCACAGGGAGGAGGTAGCACAGATACGCAGTATTTT.

The table lists this clone with a few counts. The chain recombines TRBV30 with TRBJ2-1, with 10 bases identical to TRBD2. Germline V gene data show CDR1 as GTSNPN and CDR2 as SVGIG (reference sequence). This CDR3 spans 12 amino acids. J was trimmed by 8 bases and V by 5 bases; bases with no gene match: 3. Written as DNA, the CDR3 is TGTGCCTGGCAGCGGGAGGGGGATGAGCAGTTCTTC. It translates to CAWQREGDEQFF.

The chain couples TRBV7-3 to TRBJ2-1; D may be TRBD1 (5 bases). The germline V gene encodes CDR1 SGHTA and CDR2 FQGTGA. CDR3 length: 15 residues. V was pared by 1 base and J by 7 bases, with 14 bases between. CDR3 protein: CASSLNRLAGNEQFF. Here the CDR3 DNA reads TGTGCCAGCAGCTTAAACAGGTTAGCCGGGAATGAGCAGTTCTTC.

This clone was found a few times. The genes are TRBV11-2 and TRBJ2-1; no clear D gene. The V gene lost 4 bases and the J gene lost 10 bases, with 14 bases spanning the gap. The CDR3 consists of 13 residues. Germline CDR1 reads SGHAT; CDR2 reads FQNNGV. This CDR3 is CASSSPRLLEQFF. CDR3 nucleotide sequence: TGTGCCAGCAGCTCCCCACGCCTATTAGAGCAGTTCTTC.

This chain joins TRBV5-1 and TRBJ2-3; TRBD1 agrees at 11 bases. The trim removed 4 bases at V and 6 bases at J, leaving 7 bases unmatched. Germline values: CDR1 SGHRS, CDR2 YFSETQ. This CDR3 is built from 15 residues. The CDR3 DNA reads TGCGCCAGCAGCCATAGGACAGGGGGCTCGGATACGCAGTATTTT. Translated: CASSHRTGGSDTQYF.

This clone was seen a few times. V usage is TRBV6-6 and J usage is TRBJ2-1, with D unresolved. Deletions cut 2 bases from V and 0 bases from J, with 5 bases between. Germline V lookup: CDR1 MNHNY, CDR2 SVGAGI (reference sequence). The CDR3 spans 14 residues. The CDR3 spells CASSYVGSYNEQFF. Here the CDR3 DNA reads TGTGCCAGCAGTTACGTTGGCTCCTACAATGAGCAGTTCTTC.

This clone was found a few times. V gene TRBV6-1 combines with J gene TRBJ2-6; D gene ambiguous. Trimming removed 5 bases from V and 0 bases from J, with 5 bases in between. This CDR3 comprises 14 residues. Germline V gene sequence: CDR1 MNHNS, CDR2 SASEGT. CDR3 region: CASSRDSGANVLTF. CDR3 nucleotide sequence: TGTGCCAGCAGTCGAGACTCTGGGGCCAACGTCCTGACTTTC.

V is TRBV11-2 and J is TRBJ2-3, with a possible D match to TRBD1 (6 bases). CDR1 SGHAT and CDR2 FQNNGV come from the germline V gene. V was pared by 0 bases and J by 0 bases, with 10 bases between. The CDR3 extends over 16 amino acids. The CDR3 loop is CASSLDQGGSTDTQYF. The CDR3 DNA follows: TGTGCCAGCAGCTTAGATCAAGGGGGAAGCACAGATACGCAGTATTTT.